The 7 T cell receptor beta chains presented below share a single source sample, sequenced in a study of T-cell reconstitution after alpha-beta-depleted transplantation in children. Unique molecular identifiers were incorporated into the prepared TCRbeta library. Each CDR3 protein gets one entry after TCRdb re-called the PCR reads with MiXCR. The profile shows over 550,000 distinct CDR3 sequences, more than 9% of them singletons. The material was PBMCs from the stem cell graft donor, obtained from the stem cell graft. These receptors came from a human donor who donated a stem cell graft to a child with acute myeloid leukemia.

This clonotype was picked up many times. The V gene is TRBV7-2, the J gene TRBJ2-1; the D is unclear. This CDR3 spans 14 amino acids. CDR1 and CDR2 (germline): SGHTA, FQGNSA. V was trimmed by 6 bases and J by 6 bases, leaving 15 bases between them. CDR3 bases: TGTGCCAGCAGATCGACCCTCAGCTCCAATGAGCAGTTCTTC. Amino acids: CASRSTLSSNEQFF.

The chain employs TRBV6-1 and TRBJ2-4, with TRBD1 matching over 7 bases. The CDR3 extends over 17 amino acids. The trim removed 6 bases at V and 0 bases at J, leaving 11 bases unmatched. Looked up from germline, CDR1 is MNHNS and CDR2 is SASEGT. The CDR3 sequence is CASSSGQDFLAKNIQYF. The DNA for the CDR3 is TGTGCCAGCAGCTCAGGACAGGATTTTTTAGCCAAAAACATTCAGTACTTC.

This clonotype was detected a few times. The CDR3 loop reads CASSQAGWGPGYTF. For the CDR3, the DNA is TGTGCCAGCAGCCAAGCAGGGTGGGGACCGGGCTACACCTTC. The J gene is TRBJ1-2, the V gene TRBV4-2; D perhaps matches TRBD1 (5 bases). From germline, CDR1 is LGHNA and CDR2 YNFKEQ. The CDR3 is made up of 14 amino acids. The germline V and J ends were trimmed by 1 base and 8 bases, with 14 bases remaining between them.

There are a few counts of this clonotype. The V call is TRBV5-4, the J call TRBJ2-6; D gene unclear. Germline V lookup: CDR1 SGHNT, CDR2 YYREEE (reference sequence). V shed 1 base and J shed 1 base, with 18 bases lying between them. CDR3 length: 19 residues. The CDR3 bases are TGTGCCAGCAGCTTGAGGTCTGTGTTGGATGGTTCTGGGGCCAACGTCCTGACTTTC. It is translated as CASSLRSVLDGSGANVLTF.

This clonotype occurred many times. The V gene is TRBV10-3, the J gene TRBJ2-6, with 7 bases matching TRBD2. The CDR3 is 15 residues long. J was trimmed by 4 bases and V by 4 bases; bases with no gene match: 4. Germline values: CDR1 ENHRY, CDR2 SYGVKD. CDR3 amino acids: CAISVGGAGANVLTF. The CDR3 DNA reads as TGTGCCATCAGTGTGGGAGGGGCCGGGGCCAACGTCCTGACTTTC.

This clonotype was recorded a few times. The CDR3 sequence is CASSPSGTGDTGSTDTQYF. CDR3 in DNA: TGTGCCAGCAGCCCCTCCGGGACAGGCGATACCGGGAGCACAGATACGCAGTATTTT. The chain combines TRBV27 with TRBJ2-3, with 8 bases aligning to TRBD1. Germline CDR1 is MNHEY and CDR2 is SMNVEV (reference sequence). V was pared by 6 bases and J by 0 bases, with 17 bases of the junction left unmatched. The CDR3 is 19 amino acids.

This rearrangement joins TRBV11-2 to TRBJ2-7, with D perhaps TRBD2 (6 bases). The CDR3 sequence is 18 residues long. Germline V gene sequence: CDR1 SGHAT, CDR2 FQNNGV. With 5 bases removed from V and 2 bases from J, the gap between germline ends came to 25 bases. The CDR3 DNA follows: TGTGCCAGCAGCCAACGGGGTAGTTTAGGGACTCCGGCCTACGAGCAGTACTTC. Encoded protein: CASSQRGSLGTPAYEQYF.